The next 14 T cell receptor beta chains were all read from a single sample in a study of cytomegalovirus exposure and HLA in healthy donors. The PCR ran on 60 Vbeta and 13 Jbeta primers. Assay: immunoSEQ multiplex PCR; the TCRdb copy retains only in-frame clones and omits some. The data contain approximately 78,000 clones, about 88% of them singletons. Sequencing was carried out using PBMCs. Receptor source: a woman aged 45-65 years in good health and CMV-seronegative.

CDR3 amino acids: CASSPYRDNKNIQYF. For the CDR3, the DNA is TGTGCCAGCTCACCATACCGGGACAACAAAAACATTCAGTACTTC. This chain connects TRBV18 to TRBJ2-4, with TRBD1 as a possible D gene (6 bases). The V gene lost 2 bases and the J gene lost 3 bases, with 11 bases spanning the gap. The length of the CDR3 is 15 residues. Germline values: CDR1 KGHSH, CDR2 LQKENI.

V is TRBV6-1 and J is TRBJ2-5; D remains ambiguous. The ends were cut back, 1 base at V and 4 bases at J, with 10 bases in the middle. The CDR3 spans 14 residues. Germline assignment: CDR1 MNHNS and CDR2 SASEGT. The CDR3 nucleotides are TGTGCCAGCAGTGAAGGGTCAATCGGAGAGACCCAGTACTTC. Translation gives CASSEGSIGETQYF.

This clone was counted only a few times. The V gene is TRBV7-9, the J gene TRBJ1-1; TRBD1 matches 7 bases. The germline V gene encodes CDR1 SEHNR and CDR2 FQNEAQ (reference sequence). The CDR3 sequence is 15 residues long. The V gene end was trimmed by 5 bases and the J gene end by 1 base; junction bases not matched to a gene: 7. The CDR3 region has the DNA TGTGCCAGCAGCCCTCGGCAGGGGGGGAACACTGAAGCTTTCTTT. Translating gives CASSPRQGGNTEAFF.

The chain carries TRBV19 and TRBJ2-2; 7 nucleotides align to TRBD1. Losses at the gene ends were 4 bases for V and 0 bases for J; bases not matched to a gene: 5. This CDR3 comprises 16 residues. Per germline, CDR1 LNHDA and CDR2 SQIVND (reference sequence). The CDR3 sequence: CASSTPTGTNTGELFF. The CDR3 region has the DNA TGTGCCAGTAGTACCCCGACAGGGACGAACACCGGGGAGCTGTTTTTT.

This sequence joins TRBV27 and TRBJ2-2; a weak D match, TRBD2 (6 bases). Trimming took 5 bases from V and 5 from J, leaving 18 bases between them. The CDR3 is made up of 16 amino acids. CDR1 is MNHEY, CDR2 SMNVEV, per germline (reference sequence). CDR3 DNA: TGTGCCAGCAGTCCACTAGCTTCGGGCGGGACCGGGGAGCTGTTTTTT. The encoded protein is CASSPLASGGTGELFF.

The chain couples TRBV7-9 to TRBJ2-5, with D tentatively TRBD1 (6 bases). Germline CDR1 is SEHNR and CDR2 is FQNEAQ (reference sequence). The CDR3 runs 14 residues. With 7 bases removed from V and 5 bases from J, the gap between germline ends came to 17 bases. CDR3 nucleotide sequence: TGTGCCAGCACCTGGAGTGGGGGCGCGGAGACCCAGTACTTC. Protein: CASTWSGGAETQYF.

This clone was seen a handful of times. The J gene is TRBJ2-1, the V gene TRBV6-5; possible D gene TRBD2, 7 bases. The CDR3 totals 15 residues. CDR1 and CDR2 from the germline V gene are MNHEY and SVGAGI. The germline V and J ends were trimmed by 2 bases and 8 bases, with 16 bases remaining between them. CDR3 sequence: CASSYRGGGRDEQFF. For the CDR3, the DNA is TGTGCCAGCAGTTACCGAGGGGGGGGCAGGGATGAGCAGTTCTTC.

V gene TRBV2 combines with J gene TRBJ2-6; tentative D call: TRBD2 (6 bases). Per germline, CDR1 SNHLY and CDR2 FYNNEI. This CDR3 contains 15 residues. Trimming cost V 9 bases and J 0 bases, with 12 bases left between them. The CDR3 region is CASREVSSGANVLTF. The DNA for the CDR3 is TGTGCCAGTAGGGAGGTTAGCTCTGGGGCCAACGTCCTGACTTTC.

J is TRBJ2-2 and V is TRBV4-2, with 8 bases fitting TRBD1. The length of the CDR3 is 16 residues. The junction had 5 bases not matched to a gene; V was cut back by 4 bases and J by 1 base. The germline V gene has CDR1 LGHNA and CDR2 YNFKEQ. CDR3 amino acids: CASSPLGQENTGELFF. The CDR3 DNA sequence: TGTGCCAGCAGCCCTCTGGGACAGGAGAACACCGGGGAGCTGTTTTTT.

The chain recombines TRBV4-3 with TRBJ1-1; D ambiguous. The CDR3 totals 13 residues. V was pared by 1 base and J by 3 bases, with 6 bases between. Germline values: CDR1 LGHNA, CDR2 YSLEER. The CDR3 reads CASSQGLDTEAFF. CDR3 nucleotide sequence: TGCGCCAGCAGCCAAGGGTTAGACACTGAAGCTTTCTTT.

This chain connects TRBV27 to TRBJ2-7; 9 bases match TRBD2. Per germline, CDR1 MNHEY and CDR2 SMNVEV (reference sequence). This CDR3 region has 14 residues. With V trimmed by 7 bases and J by 3 bases, 7 bases remained unmatched. The CDR3, as DNA: TGTGCCAGCACTTCGGCTAGCGGGATCTACGAGCAGTACTTC. This codes for CASTSASGIYEQYF.

The genes are TRBV6-1 and TRBJ1-2, with 7 bases identical to TRBD1. CDR3 size: 14 residues. Germline values: CDR1 MNHNS, CDR2 SASEGT. V trimming: 4 bases; J trimming: 4 bases; junction bases outside the gene matches: 6. The DNA for the CDR3 is TGTGCCAGCAGTGGACCGGGACAGATCTATGGCTACACCTTC. Translating gives CASSGPGQIYGYTF.

The V and J genes are TRBV4-1 and TRBJ1-5; D gene uncertain. Trimming cost V 1 base and J 0 bases, with 10 bases left between them. Germline V lookup: CDR1 MGHRA, CDR2 YSYEKL. This CDR3 spans 16 amino acids. Here the CDR3 DNA reads TGCGCCAGCAGCCAAGCGGTTCCCACTAGCAATCAGCCCCAGCATTTT. It is translated as CASSQAVPTSNQPQHF.

The chain carries TRBV28 and TRBJ1-2, with 8 nucleotides matching TRBD1. The CDR3 consists of 13 residues. Germline CDR1 is MDHEN and CDR2 is SYDVKM. The ends lost 5 bases at V and 5 bases at J; junction bases unmatched: 4. The CDR3 nucleotides read TGTGCCAGCAGTACAGGGGGGGGTTATGGCTACACCTTC. Protein: CASSTGGGYGYTF.